The 18 T cell receptor beta chains given below trace back to one sample, sequenced in a study of T cell repertoires in cytomegalovirus infection. TCRdb fed the reads into MiXCR, producing one record per CDR3 protein. The top ten clones hold under 15% of a sample with approximately 770,000 distinct CDR3 sequences, almost 30% of them seen once. For these TCRs, the target antigens are not known. Here the sequenced sample was cultured CD8+ T cells from PBMCs, taken from culture after CMV antigen stimulation. The receptors derive from a human donor in good health (CMV status not recorded). Some clones in this sample may be carry-over from other donors' samples.

The chain recombines TRBV12-3 or TRBV12-4 with TRBJ1-1; D gene unclear. V lost 3 bases and J lost 8, with 13 bases in between. The CDR3 covers 13 residues. CDR3 sequence (DNA): TGTGCCAGCAGTTTTTCCACCATCCTCGAAGCTTTCTTT. Its protein product is CASSFSTILEAFF.

This clonotype was picked up a small number of times. In DNA form, the CDR3 reads TGTGCCACCTACAAGGGACAGAAGAACACTGAAGCTTTCTTT. Amino acids: CATYKGQKNTEAFF. The chain employs TRBV7-9 and TRBJ1-1; 7 positions match TRBD1. The V gene's germline CDR1 is SEHNR and CDR2 FQNEAQ (reference sequence). This CDR3 is 14 amino acids long. V lost 10 bases and J lost 1; bases outside the gene matches: 9.

This clonotype was seen a few times. CDR3 in amino acids: CASSLSRGMTEAFF. The CDR3 bases are TGTGCCAGCAGCTTGAGCCGGGGAATGACTGAAGCTTTCTTT. The chain uses TRBV14 and TRBJ1-1; D call uncertain. Germline values: CDR1 SGHDN, CDR2 FVKESK. The CDR3 is 14 residues long. Trimming pared 5 bases from V and 5 bases from J, leaving 15 bases between.

This chain uses TRBV6-2 or TRBV6-3 with TRBJ1-1, with D tentatively TRBD1 (5 bases). The CDR3 extends over 15 amino acids. V dropped 5 bases and J dropped 7 bases, with 20 bases sitting between them. The germline V gene has CDR1 MNHEY and CDR2 SVGEGT. The CDR3 region has the DNA TGTGCCAGCAGTCTAAAAATCCCGACAGTGATTGAAGCTTTCTTT. Protein: CASSLKIPTVIEAFF.

This clonotype came up a few times. The rearrangement joins TRBV10-3 to TRBJ1-1, with TRBD1 identical over 8 bases. Germline loops: CDR1 ENHRY, CDR2 SYGVKD. J was trimmed by 2 bases and V by 6 bases; bases with no gene match: 5. This CDR3 contains 14 residues. The CDR3 nucleotides read TGTGCCATCAGGGAGACAGGGGTAAACACTGAAGCTTTCTTT. It specifies CAIRETGVNTEAFF.

This clonotype came up a few times. V gene TRBV6-1 combines with J gene TRBJ1-1; 8 bases match TRBD1. Trimming cost V 5 bases and J 4 bases; bases outside gene matches: 12. This CDR3 has 16 amino acids. The germline V gene has CDR1 MNHNS and CDR2 SASEGT. CDR3 nucleotide sequence: TGTGCCAGCAGTAGGGGACAGGCGATTGGTTTCACTGAAGCTTTCTTT. This translates into CASSRGQAIGFTEAFF.

V is TRBV12-5 and J is TRBJ2-1; D is possibly TRBD1 (5 bases). Germline values: CDR1 LGHNT, CDR2 FRNRAP. The CDR3 has 15 amino acids. Between the trimmed V and J ends, which lost 5 bases and 3 bases, there was a span of 14 bases. CDR3 nucleotide sequence: TGTGCTAGTGGTCCCGAAGGGGTACACTACAATGAGCAGTTCTTC. This gives the protein CASGPEGVHYNEQFF. The complete variable domain, with remaining parts taken from reference TRBV12-5 and TRBJ2-1, reads DARVTQTPRHKVTEMGQEVTMRCQPILGHNTVFWYRQTMMQGLELLAYFRNRAPLDDSGMPKDRFSAEMPDATLATLKIQPSEPRDSAVYFCASGPEGVHYNEQFFGPGTRLTVL.

This sequence joins TRBV9 and TRBJ2-7; 8 positions match TRBD2. Germline V gene lookup returns CDR1 SGDLS and CDR2 YYNGEE. The CDR3 is 16 amino acids. The junction had 10 bases not matched to a gene; V was cut back by 4 bases and J by 1 base. In DNA, the CDR3 is TGTGCCAGCAGCATCGGGGGGGCCCCGAAATCCTACGAGCAGTACGTC. Translating it yields CASSIGGAPKSYEQYV.

A few counts support this clonotype. This chain uses TRBV2 with TRBJ1-3; no definite D call. The germline gives CDR1 SNHLY, CDR2 FYNNEI. CDR3 length: 13 amino acids. The V and J ends lost 10 bases and 0 bases respectively, with 10 bases between them. CDR3 in DNA: TGTGCCATCCCATTAGGCTCTGGAAACACCATATATTTT. This translates into CAIPLGSGNTIYF.

The chain joins TRBV28 to TRBJ2-3; no clear D. The V gene lost 4 bases and the J gene lost 2 bases, with 7 bases spanning the gap. The length of the CDR3 is 13 residues. Germline values: CDR1 MDHEN, CDR2 SYDVKM. The CDR3, as DNA: TGTGCCAGCAGTTCAAAATCCACAGATACGCAGTATTTT. It specifies CASSSKSTDTQYF.

This rearrangement joins TRBV5-6 to TRBJ1-1; no clear D. Germline V gives CDR1 SGHDT, CDR2 YYEEEE. Between the trimmed V and J ends, which lost 0 bases and 3 bases, there was a span of 9 bases. CDR3 length equals 14 residues. CDR3 sequence: CASSLVQDHTEAFF. As DNA, the CDR3 is TGTGCCAGCAGCTTGGTCCAGGACCACACTGAAGCTTTCTTT.

The gene calls are TRBV5-6 and TRBJ1-1; TRBD1 matches 7 bases. Germline V CDR1 and CDR2: SGHDT, YYEEEE. The CDR3 totals 14 residues. V was pared by 4 bases and J by 4 bases, with 7 bases of the junction left unmatched. CDR3 bases: TGTGCCAGCAGCCCGTCGACAGGGCTCACTGAAGCTTTCTTT. This encodes CASSPSTGLTEAFF.

The J gene is TRBJ2-7, the V gene TRBV11-2; D might be TRBD1 (6 bases). V lost 5 bases and J 0 bases, leaving 11 bases between the germline ends. Germline-derived CDR1 and CDR2 are SGHAT and FQNNGV. The CDR3 is made up of 14 amino acids. CDR3 in amino acids: CASSLRGISYEQYV. The CDR3 nucleotides read TGTGCCAGCAGCCTGAGGGGGATCTCCTACGAGCAGTACGTC.

This clonotype was seen only a few times. The chain uses TRBV12-3 or TRBV12-4 and TRBJ2-7; D is unresolved. V shed 1 base and J shed 1 base, with 8 bases lying between them. The CDR3 consists of 14 residues. The CDR3 coding sequence is TGTGCCAGCAGTTTAGGTCCGCCTTCCTACGAGCAGTACTTC. This codes for CASSLGPPSYEQYF.

This rearrangement joins TRBV6-1 to TRBJ2-1; D gene ambiguous. Trimming took off 9 bases at V and 0 bases at J, with 15 bases between the two ends. The CDR3 has 15 amino acids. Germline CDR1 MNHNS, CDR2 SASEGT. CDR3 bases: TGTGCCAGTCGGGTCACTCGCCCCTCCTACAATGAGCAGTTCTTC. Protein sequence: CASRVTRPSYNEQFF.

This chain connects TRBV27 to TRBJ2-1, with 9 positions matching TRBD1. In germline, CDR1 is MNHEY, CDR2 SMNVEV (reference sequence). With V trimmed by 3 bases and J by 7 bases, 4 bases remained unmatched. The CDR3 contains 14 residues. The DNA of the CDR3 is TGTGCCAGCAGTTTTACCGGGACAGGGAATGAGCAGTTCTTC. Translated: CASSFTGTGNEQFF.

This clonotype showed up just a few times. The chain recombines TRBV7-8 with TRBJ1-6, with D possibly being TRBD1 (6 bases). The V end lost 4 bases, the J end lost 9 bases, and 13 bases lay between the germline ends. This CDR3 region has 14 residues. Germline values: CDR1 SGHVS, CDR2 FQNEAQ. CDR3 DNA sequence: TGTGCCAGCAGCTCCCCCGGGGGGCGTTCACCCCTCCACTTT. It specifies CASSSPGGRSPLHF.

This clonotype was found a few times. The V call is TRBV4-2, the J call TRBJ1-1; 8 nucleotides align to TRBD1. The J segment lost 0 bases and the V segment lost 0 bases, leaving 9 bases of the junction unmatched. Germline lookup yields CDR1 LGHNA and CDR2 YNFKEQ. This CDR3 region has 18 residues. For the CDR3, the DNA is TGTGCCAGCAGCCAAGATCCGGCCGGGACAGGATTGAACACTGAAGCTTTCTTT. Its protein is CASSQDPAGTGLNTEAFF.